This T cell receptor (beta chain) stems from a study of cytomegalovirus exposure and HLA in healthy donors. Study context: Early release data held some 80 million unique TCRs from HLA-typed donors. Most genotyped donors, around four fifths of more than 300, had Caucasian-associated genetic ancestry. Study-wide points: Association of approximately 18,000 TCR beta sequences with HLA alleles was found at 0.05 false discovery rate in a later analysis. The investigators catalogued 164 TCR beta chains as cytomegalovirus-associated.

A word on this clone: Its antigen is unidentified.

The CDR3 runs to 15 residues. From germline, CDR1 is SEHNR and CDR2 FQNEAQ (reference sequence). V trimming: 2 bases; J trimming: 5 bases; junction bases outside the gene matches: 7. PCR employed 60 Vbeta and 13 Jbeta primers. TCRdb's table, derived via immunoSEQ multiplex PCR, lists solely in-frame clones and lacks some. The sample has under 200,000 clones; around 72% are singletons. Sequenced material: PBMCs. This chain links TRBV7-9 with TRBJ1-2, with 8 bases aligning to TRBD1. The origin of this receptor is a woman aged 45-65 years in good health and CMV-seropositive. This chain's CDR3 is CASSLTTGGGYGYTF. For the CDR3, the DNA is TGTGCCAGCAGCTTAACCACAGGGGGAGGGTATGGCTACACCTTC.